These 26 T cell receptor beta chains were sequenced from one sample in a study of blood T cell repertoires in COVID-19. TCRdb's copy holds only in-frame clones and misses some; the assay was immunoSEQ multiplex PCR. The table shows approximately 90,000 clones, with more than 70% occurring only once. Sequences were obtained from peripheral blood. Receptors were obtained from a human donor with acute or convalescent COVID-19. The donor label of this sample is uncertain.

The rearrangement joins TRBV7-9 to TRBJ2-5; TRBD1 is a possible D gene (5 bases). The CDR3 spans 17 residues. V shed 2 bases and J shed 0 bases, with 16 bases lying between them. CDR1 and CDR2 (germline): SEHNR, FQNEAQ (reference sequence). This CDR3 is CASSLNGAKWYQETQYF. DNA of the CDR3: TGTGCCAGCAGCTTAAATGGGGCTAAATGGTACCAAGAGACCCAGTACTTC.

The rearrangement links TRBV5-1 to TRBJ1-2; 10 nucleotides line up with TRBD1. The CDR3 runs 15 residues. Germline trimming cut 0 bases from V and 5 bases from J; bases unmatched to any gene: 4. Looked up from germline, CDR1 is SGHRS and CDR2 is YFSETQ. The CDR3 DNA is TGCGCCAGCAGCTTGGAGACAGGGGGCAATTATGGCTACACCTTC. Its protein is CASSLETGGNYGYTF.

The chain is built from TRBV9 and TRBJ2-5; D unclear. Trimming took off 2 bases at V and 4 bases at J, with 15 bases between the two ends. The CDR3 is made up of 15 amino acids. The germline CDR1 and CDR2 sequences are SGDLS and YYNGEE. CDR3 sequence reads: CASSVSPSGGETQYF. In nucleotides, the CDR3 is TGTGCCAGCAGCGTCTCCCCCTCGGGTGGAGAGACCCAGTACTTC.

The chain uses TRBV7-2 and TRBJ1-2, with D perhaps matching TRBD1 (6 bases). This CDR3 region has 19 residues. V was shortened by 4 bases and J by 8 bases, with 32 bases between the two germline ends. Germline CDR1 is SGHTA and CDR2 is FQGNSA. The CDR3 spells CASSYPEAFLDSSLRGYTF. CDR3 bases: TGTGCCAGCAGCTACCCAGAAGCCTTCCTGGACAGCTCCCTTAGAGGCTACACCTTC. The full variable domain, with the rest looked up from reference TRBV7-2 and TRBJ1-2, is GAGVSQSPSNKVTEKGKDVELRCDPISGHTALYWYRQSLGQGLEFLIYFQGNSAPDKSGLPSDRFSAERTGGSVSTLTIQRTQQEDSAVYLCASSYPEAFLDSSLRGYTFGSGTRLTVV.

The chain links TRBV19 to TRBJ2-5; 10 bases agree with TRBD1. CDR1 and CDR2 from the germline V gene are LNHDA and SQIVND (reference sequence). The CDR3 length is 19 residues. V was clipped by 8 bases and J by 5 bases; unmatched bases: 23. The CDR3, as DNA: TGTGCCAGTCTTCCAGACAGGGGGCACGTGCAGTTCTCCGCCGAGACCCAGTACTTC. Translating gives CASLPDRGHVQFSAETQYF.

The V gene is TRBV20-1, the J gene TRBJ1-2; D is uncertain. From germline, CDR1 is DFQATT and CDR2 SNEGSKA (reference sequence). The CDR3 sequence is 11 residues long. V gave up 3 bases and J gave up 4 bases, with 6 bases separating them. This CDR3 is CSARTSYGYTF. DNA for the CDR3: TGCAGTGCTAGGACTTCCTATGGCTACACCTTC.

This clone was detected many times. The J gene is TRBJ1-4, the V gene TRBV27, with D perhaps TRBD1 (6 bases). CDR3 length equals 13 residues. Germline lookup yields CDR1 MNHEY and CDR2 SMNVEV (reference sequence). Trimming took 8 bases from V and 8 from J, leaving 15 bases between them. The CDR3 region has the DNA TGTGCCAGCGGAAAGGGACACCTAGAAAAACTGTTTTTT. It specifies CASGKGHLEKLFF.

The chain joins TRBV27 to TRBJ1-1, with TRBD1 as a possible D gene (5 bases). CDR1 is MNHEY, CDR2 SMNVEV, per germline (reference sequence). The CDR3 covers 13 residues. The germline V and J ends were trimmed by 6 bases and 5 bases, with 13 bases remaining between them. CDR3 amino acids: CASRSFGGTEAFF. CDR3 coding DNA: TGTGCCAGCAGATCTTTCGGGGGGACTGAAGCTTTCTTT.

The chain uses TRBV9 and TRBJ2-1; TRBD2 might be the D (5 bases). CDR1 and CDR2 (germline): SGDLS, YYNGEE. The CDR3 runs to 12 residues. With 4 bases removed from V and 9 bases from J, the gap between germline ends came to 11 bases. The CDR3 region is CASSSPAGEQFF. In DNA, the CDR3 is TGTGCCAGCAGCTCCCCCGCGGGTGAGCAGTTCTTC.

CDR3 in amino acids: CASIGTGGFSEMEQYF. CDR3 DNA: TGTGCCAGCATCGGGACAGGGGGCTTTAGTGAAATGGAGCAGTACTTC. V usage is TRBV28 and J usage is TRBJ2-7; TRBD1 matches 12 bases. The V segment lost 7 bases and the J segment 7 bases; nucleotides outside the gene matches: 14. The germline gives CDR1 MDHEN, CDR2 SYDVKM. The CDR3 runs 16 residues.

The rearrangement links TRBV19 to TRBJ1-5; TRBD1 matches at 7 bases. V shed 6 bases, J shed 3 bases, and the junction held 26 bases outside the gene matches. CDR3 length equals 21 residues. Germline CDR1 and CDR2: LNHDA and SQIVND (reference sequence). CDR3 coding DNA: TGTGCCAGTAGCAAAACCACGCCTGCCTACGCTGACAGGGCCAACAATCAGCCCCAGCATTTT. As protein: CASSKTTPAYADRANNQPQHF.

This rearrangement joins TRBV3-1 (or the pseudogene TRBV3-2) to TRBJ2-2, with 7 bases lining up with TRBD2. The V and J ends lost 4 bases and 3 bases, in that order; junction bases with no gene match: 5. Per the germline V gene, CDR1 is LGHDT and CDR2 is YNNKEL (reference sequence). The length of the CDR3 is 15 residues. For the CDR3, the DNA is TGTGCCAGCAGCCGGGAGGGGAGAGACACCGGGGAGCTGTTTTTT. This translates into CASSREGRDTGELFF.

This clone was seen a handful of times. The rearrangement links TRBV18 to TRBJ2-7; unclear D gene. This CDR3 spans 14 amino acids. Germline V lookup: CDR1 KGHSH, CDR2 LQKENI. V lost 5 bases, J lost 3 bases, and 14 bases lay in between. CDR3 DNA: TGTGCCAGCTCAGTTAGTGAGAATTTCTACGAGCAGTACTTC. It codes for CASSVSENFYEQYF.

The chain links TRBV28 to TRBJ2-5; 7 positions agree with TRBD2. This CDR3 is 15 amino acids long. Germline lookup yields CDR1 MDHEN and CDR2 SYDVKM. Germline trimming cut 6 bases from V and 5 bases from J; bases unmatched to any gene: 12. For the CDR3, the DNA is TGTGCCAGCAGGCGGGAGACTAGGGCATGGGAGACCCAGTACTTC. Its protein is CASRRETRAWETQYF.

The V gene is TRBV10-2, the J gene TRBJ1-1; 8 bases align to TRBD1. Losses at the gene ends were 4 bases for V and 2 bases for J; bases not matched to a gene: 3. This CDR3 region has 14 residues. From germline, CDR1 is WSHSY and CDR2 SAAADI. The CDR3 spells CASSGQGKNTEAFF. CDR3 DNA: TGCGCCAGCAGTGGACAGGGGAAAAACACTGAAGCTTTCTTT.

The rearrangement links TRBV9 to TRBJ1-6; D not resolved. V lost 0 bases, J lost 0 bases, and 4 bases lay in between. The CDR3 extends over 15 amino acids. Germline CDR1 SGDLS, CDR2 YYNGEE. CDR3: CASSVGSSYNSPLHF. CDR3 in DNA: TGTGCCAGCAGCGTAGGCAGCTCCTATAATTCACCCCTCCACTTT.

This chain uses TRBV11-1 with TRBJ2-5, with unresolved D. Germline V gives CDR1 SGHAT, CDR2 FQDESV (reference sequence). Trimming removed 6 bases from V and 4 bases from J, with 12 bases in between. This CDR3 is built from 13 residues. CDR3 loop: CASSLEVRETQYF. CDR3 in DNA: TGTGCCAGCAGTCTTGAGGTTCGAGAGACCCAGTACTTC. The variable domain in full, with the rest retrieved from reference TRBV11-1 and TRBJ2-5, is EAEVAQSPRYKITEKSQAVAFWCDPISGHATLYWYRQILGQGPELLVQFQDESVVDDSQLPKDRFSAERLKGVDSTLKIQPAELGDSAMYLCASSLEVRETQYFGPGTRLLVL.

V gene TRBV6-5 combines with J gene TRBJ1-6; maybe TRBD1 (6 bases). Germline lookup yields CDR1 MNHEY and CDR2 SVGAGI. V lost 2 bases and J lost 7, with 9 bases in between. The length of the CDR3 is 14 residues. CDR3 protein: CASSYQQGNSPLHF. For the CDR3, the DNA is TGTGCCAGCAGTTACCAACAGGGAAATTCACCCCTCCACTTT.

J is TRBJ1-3 and V is TRBV28, with 7 bases matching TRBD1. Trimming took 6 bases from V and 7 from J; bases not matched to a gene: 12. The CDR3 has 15 amino acids. Germline V gives CDR1 MDHEN, CDR2 SYDVKM. The CDR3 region has the DNA TGTGCCAGCAGGTCACGCACAGGGGAGGTCAACACCATATATTTT. It translates to CASRSRTGEVNTIYF.

V and J are TRBV6-4 and TRBJ2-5; possible D gene TRBD1, 6 bases. The germline V and J ends were trimmed by 8 bases and 4 bases, with 11 bases remaining between them. The CDR3 totals 12 residues. CDR1 is MRHNA and CDR2 is SNTAGT in the germline V gene. CDR3 protein: CASHPRGETQYF. The CDR3, as DNA: TGTGCCAGCCATCCCAGGGGAGAGACCCAGTACTTC.

This sequence joins TRBV27 and TRBJ1-1, with 7 bases matching TRBD1. J was trimmed by 6 bases and V by 8 bases; bases with no gene match: 12. CDR1 and CDR2 from the germline V gene are MNHEY and SMNVEV (reference sequence). The length of the CDR3 is 14 residues. For the CDR3, the DNA is TGTGCCAGCGGCTACCCAGGGGGTTGGTCTGAAGCTTTCTTT. Translated, it gives CASGYPGGWSEAFF.

The genes are TRBV5-6 and TRBJ1-1; 10 bases match TRBD1. This CDR3 has 16 amino acids. Per germline, CDR1 SGHDT and CDR2 YYEEEE. V dropped 3 bases and J dropped 2; count of bases not matched to a gene: 7. CDR3 region: CASSSDRGILNTEAFF. CDR3 DNA: TGTGCCAGCAGCTCGGACAGGGGGATATTAAACACTGAAGCTTTCTTT.

This sequence joins TRBV28 and TRBJ2-2; TRBD1 matches 10 bases. Germline assignment: CDR1 MDHEN and CDR2 SYDVKM. The CDR3 loop spans 17 amino acids. V lost 4 bases and J lost 3; bases outside the gene matches: 8. DNA of the CDR3: TGTGCCAGCAGTTCCCGGGACAGGGGACCGGACACCGGGGAGCTGTTTTTT. Protein product: CASSSRDRGPDTGELFF.

This clone was found a few times. The chain combines TRBV6-5 with TRBJ1-1, with 7 bases matching TRBD1. Germline V gives CDR1 MNHEY, CDR2 SVGAGI. The V segment lost 5 bases and the J segment 3 bases; nucleotides outside the gene matches: 9. There are 15 residues in the CDR3. CDR3 coding DNA: TGTGCCAGCAGTCTCAGGGGGACGAGGTACACTGAAGCTTTCTTT. It encodes CASSLRGTRYTEAFF.

The chain is built from TRBV28 and TRBJ2-2; D possibly corresponds to TRBD1 (5 bases). Trimming removed 6 bases from V and 6 bases from J, with 8 bases in between. Germline V gives CDR1 MDHEN, CDR2 SYDVKM. The CDR3 sequence is 12 residues long. The CDR3 nucleotides are TGTGCCAGCAGCGTAGGGGCCGGGGAGCTGTTTTTT. It translates to CASSVGAGELFF.

The chain joins TRBV3-1 (or the pseudogene TRBV3-2) to TRBJ1-2; tentative D call: TRBD1 (5 bases). Germline lookup yields CDR1 LGHDT and CDR2 YNNKEL (reference sequence). V shed 4 bases and J shed 6 bases, with 12 bases lying between them. This CDR3 is 13 amino acids long. The CDR3: CASSLFGGNGYTF. The CDR3, as DNA: TGTGCCAGCAGCCTCTTCGGGGGGAATGGCTACACCTTC.